This is a list of T cell receptor beta chains from one sample in a study of sequential checkpoint blockade in melanoma. TCRdb's table, derived via immunoSEQ multiplex PCR, lists solely in-frame clones and lacks some. In the table there are 3,000 to 4,000 clones, about a sixth of which are singletons. The sequenced sample was tumor tissue (inferred from file names), obtained from a patient given nivolumab and ipilimumab in sequence. These receptors were collected from a human donor with melanoma. Both conserved end residues are part of each CDR3. A D gene is named only where the DNA matches it firmly. Clone size is stated in some rows and not others, as once, few, many or a class when expanded.

>TRBJ1-5|TRBD1|TRBV6-4|-
TGTGCCAGCAGTGAAACCAGGGGGCTGGGCAATCAGCCCCAGCATTTT
CASSETRGLGNQPQHF
>TRBJ2-1|-|TRBV9|medium-sized
TGTGCCAGCAGCGTAGCGGGAGAGAGCTACAATGAGCAGTTCTTC
CASSVAGESYNEQFF
>TRBJ2-5|-|TRBV30|-
TGTGCCTGGAATAGGGGGGAAGAGACCCAGTACTTC
CAWNRGEETQYF
>TRBJ2-7|TRBD2|TRBV11-3|many
TGTGCCAGCAGCCTGGGACTACACTCCTACGAGCAGTACTTC
CASSLGLHSYEQYF
>TRBJ2-3|TRBD2|TRBV6-8|medium-sized
TGTGCCAGCAGCCAACTCGACGGGACTAGCGGGGGGTCAGATACGCAGTATTTT
CASSQLDGTSGGSDTQYF
>TRBJ2-3|TRBD2|TRBV28|many
TGTGCCAGCAGGATAGCGGGGTCAAGCACAGATACGCAGTATTTT
CASRIAGSSTDTQYF
>TRBJ2-5|-|TRBV6-8|-
TGTGCCATCAGTGCTGGGTTAGAAGAGACCCAGTACTTC
CAISAGLEETQYF
>TRBJ1-5|-|TRBV2|few
TGTGCCAGCAGCTACGACGGAATTCAGCCCCAGCATTTT
CASSYDGIQPQHF
>TRBJ1-6|TRBD1|TRBV9|many
TGTGCCAGCAGCGTAGGGACAGGGGGCTTTAATTCACCCCTCCACTTT
CASSVGTGGFNSPLHF
>TRBJ1-3|-|TRBV6-8|-
TGTGCCATCAGTGCCAGCTACGAAATCCCTGGAAACACCATATATTTT
CAISASYEIPGNTIYF
>TRBJ1-1|-|TRBV19|-
TGTGCCAGTAGTATAGGTGCGGCGAACACTGAAGCTTTCTTT
CASSIGAANTEAFF
>TRBJ2-3|TRBD2|TRBV28|medium-sized
TGTGCCAGCAGTCCGGGAGGGGGGCTGTTTAGAACAGATACGCAGTATTTT
CASSPGGGLFRTDTQYF
>TRBJ1-2|TRBD1|TRBV6-8|-
TGTGCCAGCAGTGTGGGACAGGTAGTAATCTATGGCTACACCTTC
CASSVGQVVIYGYTF
>TRBJ2-1|-|TRBV19|-
TGTGCCACCCGTATCCCCATGGGGTACAATGAGCAGTTCTTC
CATRIPMGYNEQFF
>TRBJ1-2|-|TRBV10-3|few
TGTGCCATCAGTGAGGCAGGGGCTAACTATGGCTACACCTTC
CAISEAGANYGYTF
>TRBJ2-5|-|TRBV11-3|many
TGTGCCAGCAGCTTATCGACTACAGGGAGGAAGACCCAGTACTTC
CASSLSTTGRKTQYF
>TRBJ2-5|-|TRBV11-3|few
TGTGCCAGCAGCTTAGTGCCTAGCAATGGGGAGACCCAGTACTTC
CASSLVPSNGETQYF
>TRBJ1-2|-|TRBV10-3|few
TGTGCCGTCTCCCCTGGCGCTAACTATGGCTACACCTTC
CAVSPGANYGYTF
>TRBJ2-1|TRBD2|TRBV9|medium-sized
TGTGCCAGCAGCGTTGGACTGGGCGGGAGGAGAGCAGAGGGGTACAATGAGCAGTTCTTC
CASSVGLGGRRAEGYNEQFF
>TRBJ2-7|-|TRBV6-8|few
TGTGCCATCGGGGACGTTGGGGCCTACTACGAGCAGTACTTC
CAIGDVGAYYEQYF
>TRBJ1-2|TRBD1|TRBV19|once
TGTGCCAGTACCCGGACAGGGGAGTTTGGCTACACCTTC
CASTRTGEFGYTF
>TRBJ1-5|-|TRBV11-3|medium-sized
TGTGCCAGCAGCCTGTTCACGGCGAATCAGCCCCAGCATTTT
CASSLFTANQPQHF
>TRBJ2-2|TRBD2|TRBV5-1|few
TGCGCCAGCAGCTTAACTAGCGGGAACACCGGGGAGCTGTTTTTT
CASSLTSGNTGELFF
>TRBJ1-4|-|TRBV30|few
TGTGCCTTGGTACAGGGTAATGAAAAACTGTTTTTT
CALVQGNEKLFF
>TRBJ1-5|-|TRBV6-8|large
TGTGCCAGCAGTTACGATCGGGACCAGCCCCAGCATTTT
CASSYDRDQPQHF
>TRBJ1-5|TRBD1|TRBV6-8|few
TGTGCCAGCAGTTACCTCCGAACAGGGGATAGCAATCAGCCCCAGCATTTT
CASSYLRTGDSNQPQHF
>TRBJ2-7|-|TRBV5-1|-
TGCGCCAGCAGCTTGGACTCCCTCAGAGACGAGCAGTACTTC
CASSLDSLRDEQYF
>TRBJ2-7|TRBD2|TRBV28|few
TGTGCCAGCACCACCCTAGCGGGAGTGCGCCCCTACGAGCAGTACTTC
CASTTLAGVRPYEQYF
>TRBJ2-5|-|TRBV11-3|many
TGTGCCAGCAGCTTGAGCCCCGCGACTAATCGGGAAGGAACCCAGTACTTC
CASSLSPATNREGTQYF
>TRBJ2-2|-|TRBV11-3|-
TGTGCCAGCAGCTTAGGGTGGGGGCGCAGAGCCACCGGGGAGCTGTTTTTT
CASSLGWGRRATGELFF
>TRBJ2-1|-|TRBV12-2|medium-sized
TGTGCCAGTCCGGGGGAGCGGCCTTCTATCTACAATGAGCAGTTCTTC
CASPGERPSIYNEQFF
>TRBJ2-3|-|TRBV11-3|many
TGTGCCAGCAGCTTATCCGTCCTACCTACAGATACGCAGTATTTT
CASSLSVLPTDTQYF